Listed below are T cell receptor beta chains from one sample, sequenced in a study of CD8+CD57+ T cells in acquired aplastic anemia. TCRdb independently ran MiXCR on the reads; one entry per CDR3 protein. The sample holds approximately 170,000 distinct CDR3 sequences, around 43% seen once. Sequencing was done on a sample of sorted CD4+, CD8+, or CD8+CD57+ T cells (not recorded which) from PBMCs. All receptors come from a human donor with aplastic anemia. Each CDR3 is given with its conserved first and last residue. Each record gives: J gene, V gene, D gene, clone size, CDR3 protein, CDR3 DNA. D genes are given only for firm matches. A clone size is listed for some rows: how often the clone was seen (once, few, many), or a class if it is expanded.

J gene: TRBJ1-2
V gene: TRBV19
D gene: TRBD1
clone size: .
CDR3 protein: CASSIGQGGYTF
CDR3 DNA: TGTGCCAGTAGTATAGGACAGGGAGGCTACACCTTC

J gene: TRBJ1-1
V gene: TRBV10-1
D gene: .
clone size: once
CDR3 protein: CASSDPDGNTEAFF
CDR3 DNA: TGCGCCAGCAGTGATCCGGACGGGAACACTGAAGCTTTCTTT

J gene: TRBJ2-3
V gene: TRBV7-2
D gene: .
clone size: many
CDR3 protein: CASSLAGPDTQYF
CDR3 DNA: TGTGCCAGCAGCTTAGCCGGGCCAGATACGCAGTATTTT

J gene: TRBJ2-6
V gene: TRBV11-2
D gene: .
clone size: .
CDR3 protein: CASSPDRTSGANVLTF
CDR3 DNA: TGTGCCAGCAGCCCAGACAGGACCTCTGGGGCCAACGTCCTGACTTTC

J gene: TRBJ2-2
V gene: TRBV24-1
D gene: TRBD1
clone size: .
CDR3 protein: CATSDWTGDTGELFF
CDR3 DNA: TGTGCCACCAGTGATTGGACAGGGGACACCGGGGAGCTGTTTTTT

J gene: TRBJ2-7
V gene: TRBV19
D gene: TRBD1
clone size: .
CDR3 protein: CASSTGWDRIYEQYF
CDR3 DNA: TGTGCCAGTAGTACGGGATGGGACAGAATCTACGAGCAGTACTTC

J gene: TRBJ2-2
V gene: TRBV19
D gene: TRBD2
clone size: once
CDR3 protein: CASSPLAGAPPNTGELFF
CDR3 DNA: TGTGCCAGTAGTCCTCTAGCGGGGGCCCCACCTAACACCGGGGAGCTGTTTTTT

J gene: TRBJ1-5
V gene: TRBV19
D gene: TRBD1
clone size: few
CDR3 protein: CASSLWTGTNQPQHF
CDR3 DNA: TGTGCCAGTAGTCTCTGGACAGGGACCAATCAGCCCCAGCATTTT

J gene: TRBJ1-1
V gene: TRBV9
D gene: .
clone size: many
CDR3 protein: CASSPVQGMNTEAFF
CDR3 DNA: TGTGCCAGCAGCCCCGTTCAGGGGATGAACACTGAAGCTTTCTTT

J gene: TRBJ1-2
V gene: TRBV19
D gene: .
clone size: .
CDR3 protein: CASSIEDRSGYTF
CDR3 DNA: TGTGCCAGTAGTATCGAAGACAGGAGTGGCTACACCTTC

J gene: TRBJ2-1
V gene: TRBV20-1
D gene: .
clone size: many
CDR3 protein: CSARPRDHSYNEQFF
CDR3 DNA: TGCAGTGCCAGACCCCGGGACCACTCCTACAATGAGCAGTTCTTC

J gene: TRBJ1-6
V gene: TRBV12-3/TRBV12-4
D gene: TRBD1
clone size: .
CDR3 protein: CASSLLDRDESSLHF
CDR3 DNA: TGTGCCAGCAGTTTACTGGACAGGGATGAATCATCCCTCCACTTT

J gene: TRBJ2-2
V gene: TRBV20-1
D gene: .
clone size: .
CDR3 protein: CSALALSSNTGVLFF
CDR3 DNA: TGCAGTGCTTTGGCACTTAGCTCCAACACCGGGGTACTGTTTTTT

J gene: TRBJ1-5
V gene: TRBV12-3/TRBV12-4
D gene: .
clone size: few
CDR3 protein: CASSFRRNQPQHF
CDR3 DNA: TGTGCCAGCAGTTTCCGGCGCAATCAGCCCCAGCATTTT

J gene: TRBJ1-3
V gene: TRBV5-5
D gene: .
clone size: few
CDR3 protein: CASSLWGTGSGNTIYF
CDR3 DNA: TGTGCCAGCAGCTTGTGGGGGACTGGGTCTGGAAACACCATATATTTT

J gene: TRBJ1-5
V gene: TRBV9
D gene: .
clone size: .
CDR3 protein: CASGLGGQPQHF
CDR3 DNA: TGTGCCAGCGGTCTGGGGGGGCAGCCCCAGCATTTT

J gene: TRBJ2-5
V gene: TRBV24-1
D gene: TRBD2
clone size: many
CDR3 protein: CATSEGRTSGSPETQYF
CDR3 DNA: TGTGCCACCAGCGAAGGGAGGACTAGCGGGAGTCCAGAGACCCAGTACTTC

J gene: TRBJ2-3
V gene: TRBV10-3
D gene: TRBD2
clone size: many
CDR3 protein: CAIREGLSTDTQYF
CDR3 DNA: TGTGCCATCAGAGAGGGACTAAGCACAGATACGCAGTATTTT

J gene: TRBJ1-6
V gene: TRBV10-3
D gene: .
clone size: .
CDR3 protein: CAITSGKTQTPLHF
CDR3 DNA: TGTGCCATCACTTCAGGGAAAACTCAGACACCCCTCCACTTT

J gene: TRBJ1-5
V gene: TRBV20-1
D gene: .
clone size: many
CDR3 protein: CSAREVLGSNQPQHF
CDR3 DNA: TGCAGTGCTAGAGAGGTCCTCGGTAGCAATCAGCCCCAGCATTTT

J gene: TRBJ2-3
V gene: TRBV6-1
D gene: .
clone size: many
CDR3 protein: CASSEEATSTDTQYF
CDR3 DNA: TGTGCCAGCAGTGAAGAGGCGACTAGCACAGATACGCAGTATTTT

J gene: TRBJ2-3
V gene: TRBV7-3
D gene: .
clone size: few
CDR3 protein: CASSAVTDTQYF
CDR3 DNA: TGTGCCAGCAGCGCCGTCACAGATACGCAGTATTTT

J gene: TRBJ1-5
V gene: TRBV24-1
D gene: .
clone size: many
CDR3 protein: CATSDSDTYQPQHF
CDR3 DNA: TGTGCCACCAGTGATTCGGACACTTATCAGCCCCAGCATTTT

J gene: TRBJ2-5
V gene: TRBV11-2
D gene: TRBD2
clone size: .
CDR3 protein: CASSRLAGTETQYF
CDR3 DNA: TGTGCCAGCAGCCGACTAGCGGGAACAGAGACCCAGTACTTC

J gene: TRBJ1-2
V gene: TRBV7-9
D gene: TRBD1
clone size: few
CDR3 protein: CASSQGGGYTF
CDR3 DNA: TGTGCCAGCAGTCAGGGGGGCGGCTACACCTTC

J gene: TRBJ2-5
V gene: TRBV11-2
D gene: TRBD1
clone size: many
CDR3 protein: CASSLAAGTGRKETQYF
CDR3 DNA: TGTGCCAGCAGCTTAGCCGCCGGGACAGGGAGGAAGGAGACCCAGTACTTC

J gene: TRBJ2-5
V gene: TRBV5-4
D gene: .
clone size: .
CDR3 protein: CASSLFRGGDQETQYF
CDR3 DNA: TGTGCCAGCAGCTTGTTTAGGGGCGGGGACCAAGAGACCCAGTACTTC

J gene: TRBJ1-1
V gene: TRBV10-3
D gene: .
clone size: many
CDR3 protein: CAVGGAPVNTEAFF
CDR3 DNA: TGTGCCGTAGGTGGGGCACCAGTGAACACTGAAGCTTTCTTT

J gene: TRBJ2-1
V gene: TRBV9
D gene: TRBD2
clone size: .
CDR3 protein: CASSVLAGTSYNEQFF
CDR3 DNA: TGTGCCAGCAGCGTGTTAGCGGGGACATCCTACAATGAGCAGTTCTTC

J gene: TRBJ2-3
V gene: TRBV24-1
D gene: .
clone size: .
CDR3 protein: CATSLHGSSTDTQYF
CDR3 DNA: TGTGCCACCAGTCTACACGGCTCATCCACAGATACGCAGTATTTT

J gene: TRBJ2-7
V gene: TRBV20-1
D gene: .
clone size: many
CDR3 protein: CSARDRAWAGGEQYF
CDR3 DNA: TGCAGTGCTAGAGATCGGGCCTGGGCAGGTGGTGAGCAGTACTTC

J gene: TRBJ1-2
V gene: TRBV24-1
D gene: .
clone size: .
CDR3 protein: CATSAGANYGYTF
CDR3 DNA: TGTGCCACTTCCGCAGGGGCTAACTATGGCTACACCTTC

J gene: TRBJ1-4
V gene: TRBV19
D gene: TRBD1
clone size: many
CDR3 protein: CASVGTVNEKLFF
CDR3 DNA: TGTGCCAGTGTTGGGACAGTTAATGAAAAACTGTTTTTT

J gene: TRBJ2-3
V gene: TRBV7-3
D gene: TRBD2
clone size: .
CDR3 protein: CASSAMGSGGAADTQYF
CDR3 DNA: TGTGCCAGCAGCGCCATGGGTAGCGGGGGGGCCGCAGATACGCAGTATTTT

J gene: TRBJ2-5
V gene: TRBV18
D gene: .
clone size: .
CDR3 protein: CASSPRTGTTDTQYF
CDR3 DNA: TGTGCCAGCTCACCGAGGACCGGGACGACGGATACCCAGTACTTC

J gene: TRBJ1-2
V gene: TRBV2
D gene: TRBD1
clone size: .
CDR3 protein: CASSEGTGKGYGYTF
CDR3 DNA: TGTGCCAGCAGTGAGGGGACAGGGAAAGGCTATGGCTACACCTTC

J gene: TRBJ1-1
V gene: TRBV10-3
D gene: .
clone size: .
CDR3 protein: CAISSGTEAFF
CDR3 DNA: TGTGCCATTTCGAGCGGCACTGAAGCTTTCTTT

J gene: TRBJ2-3
V gene: TRBV7-9
D gene: .
clone size: .
CDR3 protein: CASTPLTDTQYF
CDR3 DNA: TGTGCCAGCACCCCGTTAACAGATACGCAGTATTTT

J gene: TRBJ2-5
V gene: TRBV30
D gene: TRBD1
clone size: many
CDR3 protein: CAWSVGTGTSETQYF
CDR3 DNA: TGTGCCTGGAGTGTTGGGACAGGGACCTCGGAGACCCAGTACTTC

J gene: TRBJ2-7
V gene: TRBV5-4
D gene: .
clone size: many
CDR3 protein: CASSDKGRGIGEQYF
CDR3 DNA: TGTGCCAGCAGTGACAAGGGCAGGGGAATAGGAGAGCAGTACTTC

J gene: TRBJ1-2
V gene: TRBV27
D gene: .
clone size: few
CDR3 protein: CASRPPGGSGYTF
CDR3 DNA: TGTGCCAGCAGACCCCCGGGAGGGAGTGGCTACACCTTC

J gene: TRBJ1-6
V gene: TRBV2
D gene: TRBD1
clone size: .
CDR3 protein: CASIGQGVLRTLHF
CDR3 DNA: TGTGCCAGCATCGGACAGGGGGTGTTGAGGACCCTCCACTTT

J gene: TRBJ2-1
V gene: TRBV15
D gene: .
clone size: many
CDR3 protein: CATSRDPYSYNEQFF
CDR3 DNA: TGTGCCACCAGCAGAGATCCGTACAGTTACAATGAGCAGTTCTTC

J gene: TRBJ2-1
V gene: TRBV6-1
D gene: .
clone size: few
CDR3 protein: CASSRDCLAEQFF
CDR3 DNA: TGTGCCAGCAGTCGGGACTGCTTAGCGGAGCAGTTCTTC

J gene: TRBJ2-7
V gene: TRBV10-2
D gene: .
clone size: .
CDR3 protein: CASSITDSYEQYF
CDR3 DNA: TGCGCCAGCAGTATCACAGACTCCTACGAGCAGTACTTC

J gene: TRBJ2-1
V gene: TRBV4-1
D gene: .
clone size: many
CDR3 protein: CASSQTGSPGNEQFF
CDR3 DNA: TGCGCCAGCAGCCAGACAGGTTCCCCTGGGAATGAGCAGTTCTTC

J gene: TRBJ2-1
V gene: TRBV12-3/TRBV12-4
D gene: TRBD1
clone size: many
CDR3 protein: CASSFRDRRYNEQFF
CDR3 DNA: TGTGCCAGCAGCTTCCGGGACAGGCGCTACAATGAGCAGTTCTTC

J gene: TRBJ1-1
V gene: TRBV6-5
D gene: .
clone size: few
CDR3 protein: CASSYAEYHSEAFF
CDR3 DNA: TGTGCCAGCAGTTACGCAGAGTACCATTCTGAAGCTTTCTTT

J gene: TRBJ2-7
V gene: TRBV15
D gene: .
clone size: .
CDR3 protein: CATSRDRGFEQHF
CDR3 DNA: TGTGCCACCAGCAGAGATCGGGGATTCGAGCAGCACTTC

J gene: TRBJ1-5
V gene: TRBV20-1
D gene: TRBD1
clone size: many
CDR3 protein: CSASTGGNQPQHF
CDR3 DNA: TGCAGTGCTTCGACAGGGGGCAATCAGCCCCAGCATTTT

J gene: TRBJ2-1
V gene: TRBV5-4
D gene: .
clone size: .
CDR3 protein: CASSRGARDEQFF
CDR3 DNA: TGTGCCAGCAGCCGGGGGGCCAGAGATGAGCAGTTCTTC

J gene: TRBJ1-5
V gene: TRBV12-3/TRBV12-4
D gene: .
clone size: many
CDR3 protein: CASSKTTGGNQPQHF
CDR3 DNA: TGTGCCAGCAGTAAGACAACCGGGGGCAATCAGCCCCAGCATTTT

J gene: TRBJ2-7
V gene: TRBV15
D gene: .
clone size: .
CDR3 protein: CATKMGGGSEQYF
CDR3 DNA: TGTGCCACGAAAATGGGAGGAGGATCCGAGCAGTACTTC

J gene: TRBJ2-7
V gene: TRBV6-1
D gene: .
clone size: many
CDR3 protein: CASSRATGRSSYEQYF
CDR3 DNA: TGTGCCAGCAGCCGGGCGACGGGACGGAGCTCCTACGAGCAGTACTTC

J gene: TRBJ1-1
V gene: TRBV15
D gene: .
clone size: few
CDR3 protein: CATSISGNTEAFF
CDR3 DNA: TGTGCCACCAGCATCTCAGGGAACACTGAAGCTTTCTTT